One sample yielded the 14 T cell receptor beta chains listed below, sequenced in a study of post-analysis software for immune sequencing data. Overall study findings and caveats: TRBV5-6, TRBV5-1 and TRBV20-1 were among several TRBV segments more frequent in patients than controls.

The antigens for these receptors are not known. Built from TCR beta cDNA, the libraries had unique molecular identifiers in them. Each CDR3 protein is one row after TCRdb ran MiXCR on the PCR reads. The table includes approximately 630,000 distinct CDR3 sequences, roughly three fifths detected once. The material sequenced was blood. The receptors shown here come from a girl aged 2 to 9 with multiple sclerosis.

The gene calls are TRBV6-5 and TRBJ2-5; tentatively, D is TRBD1 (5 bases). CDR1 MNHEY and CDR2 SVGAGI come from the germline V gene. V lost 6 bases to trimming and J lost 4 bases, with 15 bases between them. The CDR3 is made up of 14 amino acids. The CDR3 bases are TGTGCCAGCAGGGAGAGGCAGGGTGGAGAGACCCAGTACTTC. The encoded protein is CASRERQGGETQYF.

Regarding this clonotype: One junction end disagrees with the germline gene, perhaps due to a read error. The genes are TRBV4-1 and TRBJ2-7, with 9 bases lining up with TRBD1. Looked up from germline, CDR1 is MGHRA and CDR2 is YSYEKL. The CDR3 consists of 15 residues. CDR3 in DNA: TGCGCCAGCGGCCATTTAACAGGGGGCGTCTACGAGCAGTACTTC. It yields the protein CASGHLTGGVYEQYF.

The V gene is TRBV7-9, the J gene TRBJ2-7; TRBD1 matches at 11 bases. This CDR3 comprises 15 residues. V dropped 8 bases and J dropped 1; count of bases not matched to a gene: 7. Germline values: CDR1 SEHNR, CDR2 FQNEAQ (reference sequence). This CDR3 reads CASEVGQGASYEQYF. The CDR3 DNA reads as TGTGCCAGCGAGGTCGGACAGGGGGCTTCCTACGAGCAGTACTTC.

The count of this clonotype is one. V gene TRBV12-3 or TRBV12-4 combines with J gene TRBJ2-1; 9 nucleotides align to TRBD2. Trimming at V came to 5 bases and at J to 0 bases, leaving 23 bases not matched to a gene. The length of the CDR3 is 22 residues. CDR3 DNA: TGTGCCAGCAGTGCCCCTATCGGAAGCGGGGGGTCTAAATCGAGCTCCTACAATGAGCAGTTCTTC. Protein product: CASSAPIGSGGSKSSSYNEQFF.

The rearrangement joins TRBV11-2 to TRBJ1-6; D uncertain. CDR1 is SGHAT and CDR2 is FQNNGV in the germline V gene. The CDR3 totals 15 residues. V lost 2 bases and J lost 7, with 12 bases in between. The CDR3 DNA reads as TGTGCCAGCAGCTTACTCGGGCTAGACAATTCACCCCTCCACTTT. Amino acid sequence: CASSLLGLDNSPLHF. The full variable domain, with the rest looked up from reference TRBV11-2 and TRBJ1-6, is EAGVAQSPRYKIIEKRQSVAFWCNPISGHATLYWYQQILGQGPKLLIQFQNNGVVDDSQLPKDRFSAERLKGVDSTLKIQPAKLEDSAVYLCASSLLGLDNSPLHFGNGTRLTVT.

This clonotype was seen a handful of times. Sequence at one end of the junction differs from germline and may be a read error. The J gene is TRBJ2-5, the V gene TRBV20-1; D is unclear. CDR1 DFQATT and CDR2 SNEGSKA come from the germline V gene (reference sequence). The CDR3 is 12 residues long. CDR3 protein: CSARVRSETQYF. CDR3 nucleotide sequence: TGTAGTGCTAGAGTTAGATCGGAGACCCAGTACTTC.

This clonotype came up once. The J gene is TRBJ2-1, the V gene TRBV5-1, with 13 nucleotides matching TRBD2. The V and J ends lost 4 bases and 13 bases, in that order; junction bases with no gene match: 8. The CDR3 loop spans 14 amino acids. Germline V gene lookup returns CDR1 SGHRS and CDR2 YFSETQ. Written as DNA, the CDR3 is TGCGCCAGCAGCGGGGGACTAGCGGGGACCCTCCAGTTCTTC. Amino acids: CASSGGLAGTLQFF.

V is TRBV5-1 and J is TRBJ2-5; no reliable D call. The CDR3 spans 15 residues. With 6 bases removed from V and 1 base from J, the gap between germline ends came to 16 bases. Germline V gene lookup returns CDR1 SGHRS and CDR2 YFSETQ. CDR3 residues: CASIPGSGIQETQYF. The CDR3 nucleotides read TGCGCCAGCATCCCGGGCTCGGGTATCCAAGAGACCCAGTACTTC.

The rearrangement uses TRBV3-1 and TRBJ2-7; 7 nucleotides align to TRBD1. Germline values: CDR1 LGHDT, CDR2 YNNKEL (reference sequence). CDR3 length equals 14 residues. The V gene end was trimmed by 5 bases and the J gene end by 2 bases; junction bases not matched to a gene: 6. Here the CDR3 DNA reads TGTGCCAGCAGCATGACGGGACAGACCTACGAGCAGTACTTC. Translated, it gives CASSMTGQTYEQYF.

V is TRBV20-1 and J is TRBJ2-4, with a weak D call TRBD1 (7 bases). Germline assignment: CDR1 DFQATT and CDR2 SNEGSKA (reference sequence). The CDR3 is 15 residues long. V lost 5 bases, J lost 8 bases, and 22 bases lay in between. In DNA form, the CDR3 reads TGCAGTGCTGCACAAACAGGGGCGAGGAGGGACATTCAGTACTTC. It specifies CSAAQTGARRDIQYF.

This sequence joins TRBV25-1 and TRBJ1-5; D may be TRBD1 (6 bases). Trimming left V 5 bases short and J 5 bases short, with 16 bases between. The V gene's germline CDR1 is MGHDK and CDR2 SYGVNS. The CDR3 runs 15 residues. CDR3 in amino acids: CASSLGGGRDQPQHF. As DNA, the CDR3 is TGTGCCAGCAGTCTGGGTGGGGGGCGCGATCAGCCCCAGCATTTT.

V is TRBV28 and J is TRBJ1-2, with TRBD1 matching over 8 bases. J lost 4 bases, V lost 10 bases, and 11 bases had no gene match. CDR3 size: 14 residues. Looked up from germline, CDR1 is MDHEN and CDR2 is SYDVKM. The CDR3 nucleotides are TGTGCCACCAGGGGTGACAGGGGAGGCTATGGCTACACCTTC. Translation gives CATRGDRGGYGYTF.

This clonotype occurred once. The CDR3 nucleotides read TGTGCCAGCAGTTTATCGGCCGGGGCGAGCATTCAGTACTTC. Amino acids: CASSLSAGASIQYF. This rearrangement joins TRBV27 to TRBJ2-4; tentatively, D is TRBD1 or TRBD2 (5 bases each). V was trimmed by 0 bases and J by 9 bases, leaving 12 bases between them. The CDR3 is 14 residues long. Germline V CDR1 and CDR2: MNHEY, SMNVEV (reference sequence).

The chain carries TRBV24-1 and TRBJ1-2; D gene uncertain. With 3 bases removed from V and 6 bases from J, the gap between germline ends came to 16 bases. Per the germline V gene, CDR1 is KGHDR and CDR2 is SFDVKD. The CDR3 is made up of 15 amino acids. CDR3 protein: CATSDDQSTVHGYTF. In nucleotides, the CDR3 is TGTGCCACCAGTGATGATCAGTCAACTGTACATGGCTACACCTTC.